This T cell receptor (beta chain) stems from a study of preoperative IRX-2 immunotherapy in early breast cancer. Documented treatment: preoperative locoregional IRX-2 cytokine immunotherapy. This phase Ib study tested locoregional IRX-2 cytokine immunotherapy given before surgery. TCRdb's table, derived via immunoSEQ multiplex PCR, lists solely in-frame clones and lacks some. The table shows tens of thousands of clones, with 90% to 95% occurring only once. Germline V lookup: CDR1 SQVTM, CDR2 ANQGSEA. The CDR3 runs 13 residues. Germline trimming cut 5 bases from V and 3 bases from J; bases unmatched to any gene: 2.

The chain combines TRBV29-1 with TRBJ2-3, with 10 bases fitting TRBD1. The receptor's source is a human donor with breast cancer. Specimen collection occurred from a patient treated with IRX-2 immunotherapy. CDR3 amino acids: CSVPGQGTDTQYF. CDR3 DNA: TGCAGCGTTCCGGGACAGGGGACAGATACGCAGTATTTT.